This T cell receptor (beta chain) appears in the sequencing data of a study of graft-versus-host responses after intestinal transplantation. Intraepithelial plus lamina propria lymphocytes were released by processing graft tissue. Study-wide results and limits: Recipient-marrow GvH clones were detected, some having first appeared in ileum or blood.

TCRdb's table, derived via immunoSEQ multiplex PCR, lists solely in-frame clones and lacks some. The sample lists approximately 20,000 clones; roughly 79% were seen once. The table lists this clone with a few counts. As yet, its antigen is unknown. V was clipped by 1 base and J by 3 bases; unmatched bases: 3. The CDR3 spans 14 residues. Germline V gene lookup returns CDR1 SGHTA and CDR2 FQGNSA. The chain is built from TRBV7-2 and TRBJ2-7; the match to TRBD1 covers 7 bases. The receptor was derived from a human patient who received an intestinal transplant, so some T cells may come from the graft donor. The input for sequencing was ileum tissue, taken 12 days after intestinal transplant. DNA of the CDR3: TGTGCCAGCAGCTTAGACAGGGGCGTCTACGAGCAGTACTTC. Its protein is CASSLDRGVYEQYF.